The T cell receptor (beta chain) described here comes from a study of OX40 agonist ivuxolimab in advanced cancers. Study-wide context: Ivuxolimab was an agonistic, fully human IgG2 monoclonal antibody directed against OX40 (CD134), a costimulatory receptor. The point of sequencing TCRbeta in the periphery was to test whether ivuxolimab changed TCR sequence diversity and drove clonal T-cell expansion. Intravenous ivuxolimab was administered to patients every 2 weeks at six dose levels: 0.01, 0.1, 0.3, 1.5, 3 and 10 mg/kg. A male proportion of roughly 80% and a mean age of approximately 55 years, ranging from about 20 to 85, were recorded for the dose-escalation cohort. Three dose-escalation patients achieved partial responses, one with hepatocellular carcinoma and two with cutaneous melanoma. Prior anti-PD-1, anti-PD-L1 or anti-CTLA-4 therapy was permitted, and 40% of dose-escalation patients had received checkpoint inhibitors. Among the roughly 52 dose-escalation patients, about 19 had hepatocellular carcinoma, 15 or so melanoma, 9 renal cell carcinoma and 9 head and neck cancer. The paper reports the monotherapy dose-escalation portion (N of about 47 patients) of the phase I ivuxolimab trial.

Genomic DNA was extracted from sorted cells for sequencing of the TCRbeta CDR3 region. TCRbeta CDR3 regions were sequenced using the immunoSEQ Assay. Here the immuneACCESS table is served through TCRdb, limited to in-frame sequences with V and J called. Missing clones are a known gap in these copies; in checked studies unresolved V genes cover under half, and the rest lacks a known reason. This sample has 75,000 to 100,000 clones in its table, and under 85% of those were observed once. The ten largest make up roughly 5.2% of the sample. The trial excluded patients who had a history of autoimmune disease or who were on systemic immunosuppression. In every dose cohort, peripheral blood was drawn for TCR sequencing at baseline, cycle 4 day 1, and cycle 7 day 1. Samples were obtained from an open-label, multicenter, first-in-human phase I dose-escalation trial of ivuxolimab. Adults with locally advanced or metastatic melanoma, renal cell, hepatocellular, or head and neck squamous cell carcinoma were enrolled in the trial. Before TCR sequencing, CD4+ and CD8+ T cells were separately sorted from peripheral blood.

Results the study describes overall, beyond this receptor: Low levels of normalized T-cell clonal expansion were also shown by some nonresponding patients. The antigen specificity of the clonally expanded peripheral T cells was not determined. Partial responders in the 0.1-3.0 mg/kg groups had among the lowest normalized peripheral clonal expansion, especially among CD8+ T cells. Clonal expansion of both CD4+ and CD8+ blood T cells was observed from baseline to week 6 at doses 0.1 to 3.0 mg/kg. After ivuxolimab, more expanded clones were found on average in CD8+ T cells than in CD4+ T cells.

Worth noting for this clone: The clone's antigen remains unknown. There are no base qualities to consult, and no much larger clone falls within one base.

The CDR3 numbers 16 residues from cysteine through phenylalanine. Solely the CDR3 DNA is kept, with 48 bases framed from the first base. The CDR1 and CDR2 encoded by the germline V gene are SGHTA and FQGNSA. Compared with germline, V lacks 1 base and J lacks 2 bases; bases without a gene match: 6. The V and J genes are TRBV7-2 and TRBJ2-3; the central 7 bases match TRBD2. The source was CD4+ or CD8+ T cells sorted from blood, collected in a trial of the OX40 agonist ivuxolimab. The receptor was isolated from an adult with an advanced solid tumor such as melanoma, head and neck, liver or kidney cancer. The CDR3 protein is CASSLGVGGNTDTQYF. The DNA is TGTGCCAGCAGCTTAGGGGTCGGGGGGAACACAGATACGCAGTATTTT.